This T cell receptor (beta chain) was observed in a study of human T cells and chemical hapten exposure. At the level of the study: Patch tests delivered 0.01% DPC to the upper back and were evaluated at 6 days. Study-level findings and limits: Because all patients had alopecia, their immune responses might differ from healthy ones.

Trimming took 6 bases from V and 9 from J; bases not matched to a gene: 7. The length of the CDR3 is 14 residues. From germline, CDR1 is MNHEY and CDR2 SMNVEV (reference sequence). Authors' data handling: Across samples, TCR counts had a median of about 92,000 and ranged from about 23,224 to 690,600. TCRdb redid the calling of the RACE reads with MiXCR, one entry per CDR3 protein. The V and J calls were determined by TCRdb, not by the authors. The table records 380,000 or so distinct CDR3 sequences, roughly 4.8% of them present only once. This clonotype was seen at least ten times. Its antigen is still unknown. The time point was: patch test 1, 2 weeks after DPC sensitization. The treatment was: therapeutic diphenylcyclopropenone sensitization with weekly scalp DPC. Whole blood, unfractionated, served as the material for total RNA extraction.

The V and J genes are TRBV27 and TRBJ1-6, with TRBD1 identical over 8 bases. This clonotype was sampled from a woman aged 45 to 65 with alopecia areata. Some clones in this sample may be carry-over from other donors' samples. Source: whole blood, taken in connection with sensitization to the hapten diphenylcyclopropenone (DPC). DNA for the CDR3: TGTGCCAGCAGAACACAGGGGGGGTTTTCACCCCTCCACTTT. This gives the protein CASRTQGGFSPLHF.